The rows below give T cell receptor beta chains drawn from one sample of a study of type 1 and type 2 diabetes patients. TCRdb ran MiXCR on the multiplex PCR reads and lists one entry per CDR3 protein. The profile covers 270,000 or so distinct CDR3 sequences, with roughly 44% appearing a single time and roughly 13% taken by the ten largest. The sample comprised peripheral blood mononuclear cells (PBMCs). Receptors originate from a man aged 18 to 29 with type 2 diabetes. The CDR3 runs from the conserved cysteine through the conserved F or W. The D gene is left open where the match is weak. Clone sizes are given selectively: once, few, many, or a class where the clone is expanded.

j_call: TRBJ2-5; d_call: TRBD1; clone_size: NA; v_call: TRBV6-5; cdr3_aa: CASSSAGTGFRETQYF; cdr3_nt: TGTGCCAGCAGTTCCGCCGGGACAGGGTTCCGAGAGACCCAGTACTTC
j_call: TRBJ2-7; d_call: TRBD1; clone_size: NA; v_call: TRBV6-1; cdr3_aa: CASSENPGTGGDEQYF; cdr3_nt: TGTGCCAGCAGTGAGAATCCCGGGACAGGGGGAGACGAGCAGTACTTC
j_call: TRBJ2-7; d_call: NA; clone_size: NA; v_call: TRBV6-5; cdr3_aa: CASRAYRDTSYEQYF; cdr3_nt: TGTGCCAGCAGGGCATATAGGGACACCTCCTACGAGCAGTACTTC
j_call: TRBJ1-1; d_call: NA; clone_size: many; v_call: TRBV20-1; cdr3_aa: CSASLDARKTEAFF; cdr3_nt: TGCAGTGCTAGTCTTGACGCTAGGAAAACTGAAGCTTTCTTT
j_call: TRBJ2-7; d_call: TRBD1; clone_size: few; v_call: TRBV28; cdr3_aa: CASSGPGTGDEQYF; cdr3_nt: TGTGCCAGCAGTGGCCCAGGGACAGGGGACGAGCAGTACTTC
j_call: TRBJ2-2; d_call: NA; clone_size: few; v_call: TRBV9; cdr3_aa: CASSLELSGELFF; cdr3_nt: TGTGCCAGCAGTCTTGAGCTGTCCGGGGAGCTGTTTTTT
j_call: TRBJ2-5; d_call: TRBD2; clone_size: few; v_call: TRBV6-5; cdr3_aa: CASTQTATSGGETQYF; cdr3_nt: TGTGCCAGCACTCAAACGGCGACTAGCGGTGGTGAGACCCAGTACTTC
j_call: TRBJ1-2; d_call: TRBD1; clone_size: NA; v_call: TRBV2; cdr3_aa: CASSEGTGGEGYGYTF; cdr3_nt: TGTGCCAGCAGTGAGGGGACAGGGGGCGAGGGCTATGGCTACACCTTC
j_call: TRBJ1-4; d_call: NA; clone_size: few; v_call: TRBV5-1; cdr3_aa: CASSFEGVTNEKLFF; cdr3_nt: TGCGCCAGCAGCTTTGAGGGGGTCACTAATGAAAAACTGTTTTTT
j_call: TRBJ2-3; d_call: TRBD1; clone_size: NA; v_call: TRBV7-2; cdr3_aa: CASSKMTGASTDTQYF; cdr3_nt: TGTGCCAGCAGCAAGATGACAGGGGCTAGCACAGATACGCAGTATTTT
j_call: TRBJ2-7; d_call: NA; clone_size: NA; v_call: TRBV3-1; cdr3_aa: CASSQDPISYEQYF; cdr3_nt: TGTGCCAGCAGCCAAGATCCCATCTCCTACGAGCAGTACTTC
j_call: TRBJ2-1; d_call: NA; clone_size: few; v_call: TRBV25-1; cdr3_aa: CASSPLDGDEQFF; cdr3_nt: TGTGCCAGCAGCCCGCTCGACGGCGACGAGCAGTTCTTC
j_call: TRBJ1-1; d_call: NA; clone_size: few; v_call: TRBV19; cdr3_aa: CASSVEGTNLEAFF; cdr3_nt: TGTGCCAGTAGTGTCGAGGGGACGAACCTTGAAGCTTTCTTT
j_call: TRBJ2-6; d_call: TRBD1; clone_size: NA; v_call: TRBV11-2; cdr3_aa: CASSLYGQGRSGANVLTF; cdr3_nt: TGTGCCAGCAGCTTGTACGGACAGGGTCGGAGTGGGGCCAACGTCCTGACTTTC
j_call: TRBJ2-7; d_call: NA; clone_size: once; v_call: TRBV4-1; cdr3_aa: CASSQDPLSGGVREQYF; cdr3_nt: TGCGCCAGCAGCCAAGACCCACTAAGCGGAGGGGTTCGAGAGCAGTACTTC
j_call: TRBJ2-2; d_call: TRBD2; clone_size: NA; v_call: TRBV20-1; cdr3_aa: CSARDGRRNTGELFF; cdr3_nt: TGCAGTGCTAGAGACGGGAGGAGGAACACCGGGGAGCTGTTTTTT
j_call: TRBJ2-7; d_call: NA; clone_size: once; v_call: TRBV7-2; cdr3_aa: CASSPRALGIYEQYF; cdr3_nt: TGTGCCAGCAGCCCAAGAGCCTTGGGGATATACGAGCAGTACTTC
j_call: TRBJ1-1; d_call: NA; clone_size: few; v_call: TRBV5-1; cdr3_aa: CASRQGLSETEAFF; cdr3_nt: TGCGCCAGCAGACAGGGCCTTAGTGAGACTGAAGCTTTCTTT
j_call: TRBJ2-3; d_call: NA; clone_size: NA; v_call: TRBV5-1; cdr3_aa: CASYRDLPRDTQYF; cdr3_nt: TGCGCCAGTTACCGGGATTTACCTAGGGATACGCAGTATTTT
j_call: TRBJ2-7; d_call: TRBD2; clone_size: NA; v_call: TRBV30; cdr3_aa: CAWKSSGSYGQYF; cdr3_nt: TGTGCCTGGAAGTCTAGCGGTTCCTACGGGCAGTACTTC
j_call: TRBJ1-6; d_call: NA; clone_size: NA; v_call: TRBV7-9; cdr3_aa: CASSFTRDGSNSPLHF; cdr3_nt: TGTGCCAGCAGCTTTACCCGGGACGGTTCTAATTCACCCCTCCACTTT
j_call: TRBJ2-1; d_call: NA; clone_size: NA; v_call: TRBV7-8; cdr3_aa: CAGSLARGEEQFF; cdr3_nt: TGTGCCGGCAGCTTAGCCCGTGGAGAGGAACAGTTCTTC
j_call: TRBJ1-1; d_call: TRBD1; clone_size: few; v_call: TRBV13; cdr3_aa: CASSSEGAVNTEAFF; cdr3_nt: TGTGCCAGCAGTTCTGAGGGGGCAGTGAACACTGAAGCTTTCTTT
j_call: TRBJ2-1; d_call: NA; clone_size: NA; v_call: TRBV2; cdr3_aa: CASTFQGMGYNEQFF; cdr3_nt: TGTGCCAGCACCTTCCAGGGGATGGGCTACAATGAGCAGTTCTTC
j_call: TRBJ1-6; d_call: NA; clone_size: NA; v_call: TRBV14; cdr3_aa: CASSQDRVYNSPLHF; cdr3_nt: TGTGCCAGCAGCCAAGACAGGGTGTATAATTCACCCCTCCACTTT
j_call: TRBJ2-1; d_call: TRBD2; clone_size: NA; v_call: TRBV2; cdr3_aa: CASIGGGGSYNEQFF; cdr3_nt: TGTGCCAGCATCGGCGGGGGGGGCTCCTACAATGAGCAGTTCTTC
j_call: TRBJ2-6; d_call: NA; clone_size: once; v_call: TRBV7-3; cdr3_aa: CASSPTGAGTGANVLTF; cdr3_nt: TGTGCCAGCAGCCCTACAGGGGCGGGGACTGGGGCCAACGTCCTGACTTTC
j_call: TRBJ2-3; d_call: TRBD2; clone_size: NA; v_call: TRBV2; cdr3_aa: CASKLAGADTQYF; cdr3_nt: TGTGCCAGCAAGCTAGCGGGGGCAGATACGCAGTATTTT
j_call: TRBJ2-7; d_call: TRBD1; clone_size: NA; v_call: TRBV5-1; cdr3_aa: CASSTPPGQGPYEQYF; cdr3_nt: TGCGCCAGCAGCACCCCGCCGGGACAGGGACCTTACGAGCAGTACTTC
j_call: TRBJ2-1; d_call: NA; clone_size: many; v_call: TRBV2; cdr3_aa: CASYGREMHNEQFF; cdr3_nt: TGTGCCAGCTACGGCAGGGAAATGCACAATGAGCAGTTCTTC